In its sample, the clone carrying this T cell receptor beta chain was seen a few times. Its antigen is unknown. The source of the sample is a study of beta chain features in type 1 diabetes. Broader study findings: TCRB CDR3s from Type 1 diabetes patients were moderately but significantly shorter in all four CD4+ subsets. Shorter templates might be favored by PCR, equally in patients and controls. A potential influence of HLA type upon TCRB rearrangement remained unresolved herein.

Trimming removed 1 base at V and 3 bases at J, with 6 bases between. This CDR3 has 13 residues. CDR1 is SEHNR and CDR2 is FQNEAQ in the germline V gene (reference sequence). The entirety of the isolated RNA underwent reverse transcription, so expressed TCRB transcripts were sequenced. Repertoires were generated with immunoSEQ multiplex PCR, while TCRdb's copy carries only in-frame clones and drops some. Of 150,000 to 200,000 clones in the sample, approximately 10% were seen once. The receptor comes from a woman aged 25 to 39 with type 1 diabetes. The specimen sequenced was central memory CD4+ T cells from blood. The gene calls are TRBV7-9 and TRBJ1-2; D is perhaps TRBD1 (5 bases). The CDR3, as DNA: TGTGCCAGCAGCTTAGGGGGCTACTATGGCTACACCTTC. Protein product: CASSLGGYYGYTF.